This T cell receptor (beta chain) derives from a study of cytomegalovirus exposure and HLA in healthy donors. Study-wide findings and caveats: A later analysis showed TCR association rates differing by HLA locus, peaking at DRB1 and lowest at HLA-C.

The PCR employed 60 Vbeta primers together with 13 Jbeta primers. The table came from immunoSEQ multiplex PCR; TCRdb's copy has only in-frame clones and leaves some out. The sample consists of about 220,000 clones, over 80% of them appearing once. The CDR3 consists of 15 residues. Germline values: CDR1 SGHNT, CDR2 YYREEE (reference sequence). Trimming removed 4 bases from V and 3 bases from J, with 17 bases in between. To note about this clone: What it binds is not known.

Sequencing was performed on PBMCs. The source of this sequence is a boy between 2 and 10 years old in good health and CMV-seronegative. The J gene is TRBJ2-7, the V gene TRBV5-4; tentative D call: TRBD2 (6 bases). The chain's CDR3 is CASSPRRGSLYEQYF. As DNA, the CDR3 is TGTGCCAGCAGCCCTCGGAGGGGCTCACTCTACGAGCAGTACTTC.